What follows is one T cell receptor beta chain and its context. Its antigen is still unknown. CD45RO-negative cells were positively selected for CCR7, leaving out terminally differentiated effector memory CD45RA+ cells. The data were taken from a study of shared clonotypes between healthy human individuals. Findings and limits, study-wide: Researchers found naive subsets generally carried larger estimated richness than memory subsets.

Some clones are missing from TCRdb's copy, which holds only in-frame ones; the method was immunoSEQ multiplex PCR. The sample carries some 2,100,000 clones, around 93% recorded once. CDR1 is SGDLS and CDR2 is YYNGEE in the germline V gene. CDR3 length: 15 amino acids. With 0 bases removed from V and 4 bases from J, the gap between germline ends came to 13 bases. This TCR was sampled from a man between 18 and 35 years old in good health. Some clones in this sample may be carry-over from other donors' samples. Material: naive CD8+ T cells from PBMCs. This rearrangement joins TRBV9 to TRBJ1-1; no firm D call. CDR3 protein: CASSVEGSSGTEAFF. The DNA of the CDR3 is TGTGCCAGCAGCGTAGAAGGATCTTCGGGCACTGAAGCTTTCTTT.